This TCR beta chain originates from a study of shared clonotypes between healthy human individuals. The repertoire was sequenced with immunoSEQ multiplex PCR; TCRdb's copy has only in-frame clones and lacks some. Here the sample spans 450,000 to 700,000 clones, about 95% being singletons. CD45RO-negative, CCR7-selected cells formed the naive CD8 fraction, which excluded terminally differentiated effector memory CD45RA+ cells. Every donor, a Caucasian adult, lived in Nashville, Tennessee. Germline lookup yields CDR1 WNHNN and CDR2 SYGVQD (reference sequence). The V and J ends lost 1 base and 5 bases respectively, with 8 bases between them. The CDR3 length is 14 residues.

This rearrangement joins TRBV10-1 to TRBJ1-4; no clear D gene. Sequencing was carried out using naive CD8+ T cells sorted from blood. The TCR comes from a woman between 25 and 40 years old in good health. CDR3 protein: CASSEFSGNEKLFF. CDR3 bases: TGCGCCAGCAGTGAGTTTTCCGGGAATGAAAAACTGTTTTTT.